This TCR beta chain comes out of a study of cytomegalovirus exposure and HLA in healthy donors. The study's findings and limits: Many donors carried some public TCRs, although rarity characterized most TCR sequences. The authors assumed roughly uniform sequencing depth across donors for presence/absence analyses. In a later analysis, specific HLA alleles were associated with 15,000 to 20,000 TCR beta sequences at a 0.05 false discovery rate.

In regard to this clone: No antigen is known for it.

The ends were cut back, 5 bases at V and 4 bases at J, with 15 bases in the middle. The germline gives CDR1 SEHNR, CDR2 FQNEAQ (reference sequence). This CDR3 is built from 14 residues. The PCR employed 60 Vbeta primers together with 13 Jbeta primers. Generated by immunoSEQ multiplex PCR, the TCRdb table keeps only in-frame clones and is missing some. The table has fewer than 300,000 clones, 75% to 90% seen once. The sequencing input was PBMCs. This chain joins TRBV7-9 and TRBJ2-7, with D tentatively TRBD2 (5 bases). This receptor was taken from a man in his forties in good health and CMV-seropositive. In DNA form, the CDR3 reads TGTGCCAGCAGCCTAGGGAGTCGGCCATACGAGCAGTACTTC. This sequence encodes CASSLGSRPYEQYF.